This T cell receptor (beta chain) was identified in a study of T cell responses to AZD1222 COVID-19 vaccine. Whole-study results and caveats: Targeting of unmutated variant regions was reportedly seen in nearly half of spike-specific TCRs. When two AZD1222 doses had been given, Spike-specific TCR breadth and depth rose. Most donors were white British and more were female, and clonal diversity was possibly underestimated.

V shed 0 bases and J shed 5 bases, with 8 bases lying between them. CDR1 and CDR2 (germline): SGHDT, YYEEEE. This CDR3 contains 14 residues. Assay used: immunoSEQ multiplex PCR; TCRdb lists only in-frame clones, some missing. The table shows 72,000 or so clones, with around 84% occurring only once. As concerns this clone: What it binds is not known.

This clonotype was sampled from an adult in good health. The input for sequencing was peripheral blood, taken on day 0 of AZD1222 vaccination. The gene calls are TRBV5-6 and TRBJ2-2, with D unclear. The CDR3 nucleotides are TGTGCCAGCAGCTTGGTGGGGAAGACCGGGGAGCTGTTTTTT. Protein: CASSLVGKTGELFF.